The clone carrying this T cell receptor beta chain has only a few counts. Its cognate antigen is unknown. Diagnostic decisions used clinical symptoms, serum thyroxine and TRAb, thyroid ultrasound and orbital computed tomography. The record originates from a study of T cells in Graves' hyperthyroidism and ophthalmopathy. The ends lost 5 bases at V and 10 bases at J; junction bases unmatched: 11. The CDR3 is 15 residues long. The germline V gene has CDR1 MNHNS and CDR2 SASEGT. Findings and limits, study-wide: A model using 13 V-J features told ophthalmopathy apart from stable hyperthyroidism. Model predictions of ophthalmopathy came a median roughly 6.7 months before onset.

TCR beta CDR3 regions were amplified from RNA. A set of HTBI primers served as the primers for a first-round RT-PCR of the TCR CDR3. TCRdb fed the multiplex PCR reads into MiXCR, producing one record per CDR3 protein. Of some 440,000 distinct CDR3 sequences listed, roughly 14% were seen once; the top ten hold 12% to 15%. This receptor was identified in a woman aged 18-30 years with Graves' hyperthyroidism. Sequenced sample: blood. The chain recombines TRBV6-1 with TRBJ2-1, with 10 bases lining up with TRBD2. The CDR3 coding sequence is TGTGCCAGCAGTCCCACTAGCGGGGTGATTTGGGAGCAGTTCTTC. This gives the protein CASSPTSGVIWEQFF.